Listed below are T cell receptor beta chains from one sample, sequenced in a study of T cell clonotyping in hematopoietic cell transplantation. Assay: immunoSEQ multiplex PCR; the TCRdb copy retains only in-frame clones and omits some. The sample lists over 6,000 clones, approximately 86% occurring once. Here the sequenced sample was peripheral blood mononuclear cells, taken before stem cell transplant. The receptors here all came from a man between 25 and 39 years old with acute myeloid leukemia. Some clones in this sample may be carry-over from other donors' samples. Each CDR3 is given with its conserved first and last residue. The order of the fields is CDR3 DNA, CDR3 protein, J gene, clone size, D gene, V gene. D genes are given only for firm matches. Clone size appears in some rows only: once, few, many, or a class for an expanded clone.

DNA: TGCGCCAGCAGCCAAGGAAGGGCTAGCGGGAACTACGAGCAGTACTTC; CDR3: CASSQGRASGNYEQYF; J: TRBJ2-7; size: NA; D: TRBD2; V: TRBV4-1
DNA: TGTGCCAGCAGGCGACAGGGTGGCGATGGCTACACCTTC; CDR3: CASRRQGGDGYTF; J: TRBJ1-2; size: NA; D: TRBD1; V: TRBV6-6
DNA: TGTGCCAGCAGTTTAAACGGGGCTTCCGAAGCTTTCTTT; CDR3: CASSLNGASEAFF; J: TRBJ1-1; size: NA; D: NA; V: TRBV6-1
DNA: TGTGCCAGCAGTTCACCGGGACTAGCGAAGGGCAATGAGCAGTTCTTC; CDR3: CASSSPGLAKGNEQFF; J: TRBJ2-1; size: NA; D: TRBD2; V: TRBV7-3
DNA: TGTGCCAGCGACGGGGGGCATGAGCAGTTCTTC; CDR3: CASDGGHEQFF; J: TRBJ2-1; size: NA; D: NA; V: TRBV7-9
DNA: TGCGCCAGCAGTCAGTTAACAGGGGTGAGTGAGCAGTTCTTC; CDR3: CASSQLTGVSEQFF; J: TRBJ2-1; size: NA; D: TRBD1; V: TRBV5-1
DNA: TGTGCCAGCAGCGTAGCTGGGTCGGGCGGGAGAGATTTGTACTTC; CDR3: CASSVAGSGGRDLYF; J: TRBJ2-7; size: few; D: TRBD2; V: TRBV9
DNA: TGTGCCAGCAGCCAAGGGGGGTTACTAGCGAAGCAGTTCTTC; CDR3: CASSQGGLLAKQFF; J: TRBJ2-1; size: NA; D: NA; V: TRBV6-6
DNA: TGCGCCAGCAGCCGACTGGGGACAGAAAGCACAGATACGCAGTATTTT; CDR3: CASSRLGTESTDTQYF; J: TRBJ2-3; size: NA; D: TRBD1; V: TRBV5-1
DNA: TGTGCCTGGACAGGGGTTAGCGAGACCCAGTACTTC; CDR3: CAWTGVSETQYF; J: TRBJ2-5; size: NA; D: NA; V: TRBV30
DNA: TGTGCCAGCAGCTCGTCGACAACCCAGTACTTC; CDR3: CASSSSTTQYF; J: TRBJ2-5; size: NA; D: NA; V: TRBV7-9
DNA: TGTGCCAGCAGCATTTGGACTAGCGGGGGCTACGAGCAGTACTTC; CDR3: CASSIWTSGGYEQYF; J: TRBJ2-7; size: NA; D: TRBD2; V: TRBV7-6
DNA: TGCGCCAGCAGCCAAGATCGGCGACTAGCGGGAGCAGATACGCAGTATTTT; CDR3: CASSQDRRLAGADTQYF; J: TRBJ2-3; size: NA; D: TRBD2; V: TRBV4-3